Here is one TCR beta chain with its context. The data were taken from a study of T-cell reconstitution after alpha-beta-depleted transplantation in children. Trimming removed 6 bases from V and 9 bases from J; junction bases left unmatched: 21. The CDR3 is 19 residues long. CDR1 is SGHAT, CDR2 FQNNGV, per germline. Using unique molecular identifiers, the investigators prepared the TCRbeta library. TCRdb called the PCR reads again in MiXCR, with one record for every CDR3 protein. The sample has around 580,000 distinct CDR3 sequences; 27% are singletons. The receptor comes from a boy less than two years old with Wiskott-Aldrich syndrome, due to receive a stem cell transplant. The chain has TRBV11-2 and TRBJ2-1; TRBD2 matches at 12 bases. The sequences come from PBMCs, collected before TCRalphabeta/CD19-depleted stem cell transplant. The CDR3 here is CASSLVASGRAGENSEQFF. CDR3 nucleotide sequence: TGTGCCAGCAGTCTAGTGGCTAGCGGGAGGGCAGGTGAGAACAGTGAGCAGTTCTTC.